This entry is about one TCR beta chain. Its antigen is as yet unknown. Germline CDR1 SGHAT, CDR2 FQNNGV. Deletions cut 2 bases from V and 2 bases from J, with 7 bases between. The CDR3 loop spans 15 amino acids. This entry belongs to a study of cytomegalovirus exposure and HLA in healthy donors. Primers: 60 Vbeta forward and 13 Jbeta reverse. Here immunoSEQ multiplex PCR was the method, and the copy in TCRdb shows in-frame clones only, minus some. This sample has under 200,000 clones; roughly 80% occur once, and the top ten carry roughly 7.1%. Regarding the study as a whole: Rare TCR sequences predominated, though certain public TCRs were found in many donors.

This receptor was identified in a woman aged 40 to 50 in good health and CMV-seropositive. What was sequenced was PBMCs. V gene TRBV11-2 combines with J gene TRBJ2-6; D call uncertain. The CDR3 sequence is CASSLMETGANVLTF. The CDR3 DNA sequence: TGTGCCAGCAGCTTAATGGAGACTGGGGCCAACGTCCTGACTTTC. The full variable domain, with the rest looked up from reference TRBV11-2 and TRBJ2-6, is EAGVAQSPRYKIIEKRQSVAFWCNPISGHATLYWYQQILGQGPKLLIQFQNNGVVDDSQLPKDRFSAERLKGVDSTLKIQPAKLEDSAVYLCASSLMETGANVLTFGAGSRLTVL.